One and the same sample provided the 30 T cell receptor beta chains below, sequenced in a study of T cell repertoires in cytomegalovirus infection. TCRdb used MiXCR to reprocess the reads, holding one entry per CDR3 protein. The sample lists 200,000 to 300,000 distinct CDR3 sequences, approximately 9.1% occurring once. Sequencing used PBMCs. The source is a human donor in good health (CMV status not recorded). Some clones in this sample may be carry-over from other donors' samples.

The chain is built from TRBV4-3 and TRBJ2-3, with D possibly TRBD1 on 6 matching bases. This CDR3 region has 17 residues. The germline V gene encodes CDR1 LGHNA and CDR2 YSLEER. Trimming stripped 0 bases from V and 2 bases from J, with 15 bases between. CDR3 sequence: CASSQEWLTGPTDTQYF. In nucleotides, the CDR3 is TGCGCCAGCAGCCAAGAGTGGTTGACAGGACCCACAGATACGCAGTATTTT.

The J gene is TRBJ2-3, the V gene TRBV19, with 7 bases identical to TRBD1. J gave up 2 bases and V 7 bases, and 9 bases lay outside the gene matches. From germline, CDR1 is LNHDA and CDR2 SQIVND (reference sequence). The CDR3 covers 15 residues. CDR3: CASTLQGLFTDTQYF. In DNA, the CDR3 is TGTGCCAGTACATTACAGGGGCTTTTCACAGATACGCAGTATTTT.

This clonotype showed up many times. The chain links TRBV7-3 to TRBJ2-1; 9 bases match TRBD2. The CDR3 runs 16 residues. The germline CDR1 and CDR2 sequences are SGHTA and FQGTGA. With V trimmed by 1 base and J by 7 bases, 8 bases remained unmatched. The CDR3 coding sequence is TGTGCCAGCAGCTTAAGGGGCGGGGGGGCCAGAAATGAGCAGTTCTTC. It codes for CASSLRGGGARNEQFF.

This clonotype was counted ten times or more. This chain joins TRBV6-5 and TRBJ1-1, with D possibly matching TRBD1 (6 bases). Trimming left V 2 bases short and J 5 bases short, with 12 bases between. Germline CDR1 and CDR2: MNHEY and SVGAGI. CDR3 length: 14 amino acids. CDR3 sequence reads: CASSYMGQGTEAFF. The CDR3 region has the DNA TGTGCCAGCAGTTACATGGGGCAGGGGACTGAAGCTTTCTTT.

This clonotype has ten or more counts. V gene TRBV7-2 combines with J gene TRBJ1-3, with TRBD1 as a possible D gene (5 bases). There are 14 residues in the CDR3. The V end was cut by 4 bases, the J end by 4 bases, with 11 bases between. Germline CDR1 reads SGHTA; CDR2 reads FQGNSA. CDR3 in amino acids: CASSSMGVGNTIYF. CDR3 bases: TGTGCCAGCAGCTCAATGGGGGTGGGAAACACCATATATTTT.

This clonotype was detected ten times or more. This chain uses TRBV12-3 or TRBV12-4 with TRBJ1-5, with 9 bases fitting TRBD1. The V and J ends lost 4 bases and 5 bases, in that order; junction bases with no gene match: 6. The CDR3 is made up of 15 amino acids. Here the CDR3 reads CASSSPDRGDQPQHF. The CDR3 nucleotides read TGTGCCAGCAGTTCCCCTGACAGGGGGGATCAGCCCCAGCATTTT.

This clonotype occurred many times. The V and J genes are TRBV7-2 and TRBJ2-2; D gene unclear. V lost 3 bases to trimming and J lost 5 bases, with 7 bases between them. The CDR3 sequence is 13 residues long. From germline, CDR1 is SGHTA and CDR2 FQGNSA. The CDR3 here is CASSLRATGELFF. As DNA, the CDR3 is TGTGCCAGCAGCTTGCGAGCGACCGGGGAGCTGTTTTTT.

Many counts were recorded for this clonotype. The V gene is TRBV11-2, the J gene TRBJ2-7; 9 bases agree with TRBD2. The CDR3 runs 14 residues. V trimming: 5 bases; J trimming: 7 bases; junction bases outside the gene matches: 9. Germline V gene lookup returns CDR1 SGHAT and CDR2 FQNNGV. The CDR3 sequence is CASSKGLADTEQYF. CDR3 coding DNA: TGTGCCAGCAGCAAGGGACTAGCTGACACAGAGCAGTACTTC.

Only a few counts were recorded for this clonotype. The chain has TRBV11-3 and TRBJ2-7; TRBD2 agrees at 8 bases. This CDR3 comprises 14 residues. V gave up 6 bases and J gave up 5 bases; unmatched junction bases: 9. Germline CDR1 is SGHNT and CDR2 is YENEEA. Written as DNA, the CDR3 is TGTGCCAGCAGTCCCGCGGGGGGAAGCAACGAGCAGTACTTC. Amino acids: CASSPAGGSNEQYF.

This clonotype was seen many times. The chain employs TRBV7-2 and TRBJ2-1; TRBD2 matches at 8 bases. CDR3 length equals 16 residues. After removal of 1 base from V and 7 bases from J, the junction contained 9 bases not matched to a gene. Germline V gene lookup returns CDR1 SGHTA and CDR2 FQGNSA. CDR3 nucleotides: TGTGCCAGCAGCTTAGGGGTCTCGGGAGGGCAAAATGAGCAGTTCTTC. This sequence encodes CASSLGVSGGQNEQFF.

In this sample, this clonotype turned up a few times. J is TRBJ1-1 and V is TRBV9, with 7 bases identical to TRBD1. CDR3 size: 15 residues. CDR1 SGDLS and CDR2 YYNGEE come from the germline V gene. The V and J ends lost 4 bases and 5 bases, in that order; junction bases with no gene match: 11. Here the CDR3 DNA reads TGTGCCAGCAGCACAACGACAGGGTGGTGGACTGAAGCTTTCTTT. Amino acid sequence: CASSTTTGWWTEAFF.

This clonotype was counted once. The V and J genes are TRBV5-1 and TRBJ2-5; 8 positions match TRBD1. The CDR3 consists of 14 residues. V lost 4 bases, J lost 5 bases, and 7 bases stayed unmatched. Germline V gene sequence: CDR1 SGHRS, CDR2 YFSETQ. CDR3 sequence (DNA): TGCGCCAGCAGCAGGGGACAGGCGCGGGAGACCCAGTACTTC. This encodes CASSRGQARETQYF.

This clonotype was counted a few times. The chain uses TRBV5-5 and TRBJ1-5; 7 nucleotides match TRBD1. Unmatched junction bases numbered 4, after V lost 0 bases and J lost 1 base. In germline, CDR1 is SGHKS, CDR2 YYEKEE (reference sequence). CDR3 length equals 16 residues. DNA of the CDR3: TGTGCCAGCAGCTTGGCGGCAGGGGGAAGCAATCAGCCCCAGCATTTT. Its translation: CASSLAAGGSNQPQHF.

Turning to this clonotype: Possible read error: a much larger clone is one base away. V usage is TRBV28 and J usage is TRBJ2-3; TRBD1 might be the D (6 bases). The CDR3 length is 13 residues. Germline-derived CDR1 and CDR2 are MDHEN and SYDVKM. CDR3 nucleotides: TGTGTCAGCAGGCCAGGGGAATTAGGTACGCAGTATTTT. It is translated as CVSRPGELGTQYF.

This clonotype was counted only a few times. V and J are TRBV29-1 and TRBJ2-1; D may correspond to TRBD1 or TRBD2 (5 bases each). Germline assignment: CDR1 SQVTM and CDR2 ANQGSEA. This CDR3 is 12 amino acids long. V shed 6 bases and J shed 8 bases, with 14 bases lying between them. CDR3 protein: CSVAPGPDEQFF. The CDR3, as DNA: TGCAGCGTCGCGCCGGGGCCGGATGAGCAGTTCTTC.

The chain recombines TRBV6-2 or TRBV6-3 with TRBJ1-6; TRBD1 is a possible D gene (5 bases). CDR1 is MNHEY and CDR2 is SVGEGT in the germline V gene. The CDR3 consists of 14 residues. V shed 7 bases and J shed 4 bases, with 11 bases lying between them. DNA of the CDR3: TGTGCCAGCACGGCGGGGCGATATAATTCACCCCTCCACTTT. Translation: CASTAGRYNSPLHF.

This clonotype was counted at least ten times. V usage is TRBV20-1 and J usage is TRBJ2-5, with TRBD2 matching 13 bases. Per the germline V gene, CDR1 is DFQATT and CDR2 is SNEGSKA (reference sequence). V was clipped by 4 bases and J by 5 bases; unmatched bases: 7. The CDR3 is made up of 15 amino acids. CDR3 in DNA: TGCAGTGCTACGGGACTAGCGGGGTCCCAGGAGACCCAGTACTTC. Translation: CSATGLAGSQETQYF.

The gene calls are TRBV6-2 or TRBV6-3 and TRBJ2-7, with 9 bases identical to TRBD1. Germline V CDR1 and CDR2: MNHEY, SVGEGT. This CDR3 is built from 14 residues. V trimming: 7 bases; J trimming: 3 bases; junction bases outside the gene matches: 7. The CDR3 protein is CASTRQGVFYEQYF. The CDR3 DNA follows: TGTGCCAGCACAAGACAGGGGGTTTTCTACGAGCAGTACTTC.

This clonotype was counted between two and nine times. The chain recombines TRBV12-3 or TRBV12-4 with TRBJ1-5, with D maybe TRBD1 (6 bases). CDR3 size: 16 residues. Trimming cost V 5 bases and J 2 bases, with 16 bases left between them. CDR3 sequence: CASSLPQGAGNQPQHF. CDR3 bases: TGTGCCAGCAGTCTTCCACAGGGCGCGGGCAATCAGCCCCAGCATTTT.

The chain couples TRBV20-1 to TRBJ1-1, with TRBD1 matching over 7 bases. In germline, CDR1 is DFQATT, CDR2 SNEGSKA (reference sequence). The CDR3 runs 14 residues. Losses at the gene ends were 3 bases for V and 5 bases for J; bases not matched to a gene: 9. The chain's CDR3 is CSASWRGQGTEAFF. The DNA of the CDR3 is TGCAGTGCTAGTTGGAGGGGGCAAGGGACTGAAGCTTTCTTT.

Ten or more counts support this clonotype. J is TRBJ2-2 and V is TRBV4-1; the match to TRBD1 covers 9 bases. J was trimmed by 5 bases and V by 3 bases; bases with no gene match: 7. The CDR3 is made up of 16 amino acids. CDR1 is MGHRA, CDR2 YSYEKL, per germline. This chain's CDR3 is CASSHFDRGATGELFF. In nucleotides, the CDR3 is TGCGCCAGCAGCCATTTCGACAGGGGGGCAACCGGGGAGCTGTTTTTT.

This clonotype was observed many times. The junction differs from germline at one of its ends, possibly a read error. The chain uses TRBV25-1 and TRBJ1-2, with 7 positions matching TRBD1. Germline V gene lookup returns CDR1 MGHDK and CDR2 SYGVNS. This CDR3 is built from 9 residues. CDR3 nucleotides: TGTGCGACGGAGACAGGGCCTTTCTTC. Translating gives CATETGPFF.

This clonotype was seen repeatedly, ten times or more. This chain connects TRBV7-9 to TRBJ1-6, with 7 nucleotides matching TRBD1. CDR1 is SEHNR, CDR2 FQNEAQ, per germline (reference sequence). The CDR3 is made up of 13 amino acids. The V segment lost 8 bases and the J segment 10 bases; nucleotides outside the gene matches: 8. CDR3 coding DNA: TGTGCCAGCGCCGGGCAGGGGGACTCACCCCTCCACTTT. Translation: CASAGQGDSPLHF. The full variable domain, with the rest looked up from reference TRBV7-9 and TRBJ1-6, is DTGVSQNPRHKITKRGQNVTFRCDPISEHNRLYWYRQTLGQGPEFLTYFQNEAQLEKSRLLSDRFSAERPKGSFSTLEIQRTEQGDSAMYLCASAGQGDSPLHFGNGTRLTVT.

There are many counts of this clonotype. The rearrangement uses TRBV7-2 and TRBJ1-5; a possible D gene is TRBD1 (6 bases). Germline CDR1 and CDR2: SGHTA and FQGNSA. The CDR3 totals 15 residues. V lost 5 bases and J lost 2, with 13 bases in between. The CDR3 nucleotides read TGTGCCAGCAGCCCACCGGGACAAGGCAATCAGCCCCAGCATTTT. It translates to CASSPPGQGNQPQHF.

This clonotype was recorded a few times. This chain joins TRBV11-2 and TRBJ2-2; a possible D gene is TRBD2 (5 bases). The CDR3 spans 13 residues. Trimming stripped 3 bases from V and 6 bases from J, with 8 bases between. Germline loops: CDR1 SGHAT, CDR2 FQNNGV. This CDR3 is CASSFEGSGELFF. In DNA, the CDR3 is TGTGCCAGCAGCTTTGAGGGATCCGGGGAGCTGTTTTTT.

Ten or more counts support this clonotype. V gene TRBV28 combines with J gene TRBJ1-4, with TRBD1 as a possible D gene (6 bases). Germline V gene lookup returns CDR1 MDHEN and CDR2 SYDVKM. This CDR3 has 16 residues. V was pared by 3 bases and J by 4 bases, with 15 bases between. CDR3 DNA: TGTGCCAGCAGTTTGTTCCCCGGACAGAATAATGAAAAACTGTTTTTT. Protein: CASSLFPGQNNEKLFF.

The sample holds many counts of this clonotype. J is TRBJ1-1 and V is TRBV14, with D uncertain. Trimming stripped 6 bases from V and 0 bases from J, with 8 bases between. The CDR3 spans 13 residues. Germline V gene sequence: CDR1 SGHDN, CDR2 FVKESK. Here the CDR3 DNA reads TGTGCCAGCAGTCAGGATATGAACACTGAAGCTTTCTTT. Translating gives CASSQDMNTEAFF.

This clonotype appeared many times. The chain joins TRBV7-2 to TRBJ2-1; D remains ambiguous. Germline V gene data show CDR1 as SGHTA and CDR2 as FQGNSA. The CDR3 spans 13 residues. The germline V and J ends were trimmed by 7 bases and 7 bases, with 14 bases remaining between them. CDR3 sequence (DNA): TGTGCCAGCACCTCACCCCCCGGGAATGAGCAGTTCTTC. It translates to CASTSPPGNEQFF.

This clonotype was picked up many times. The V and J genes are TRBV7-2 and TRBJ1-2; D is unresolved. V was clipped by 1 base and J by 6 bases, with 9 bases between them. CDR1 is SGHTA and CDR2 is FQGNSA in the germline V gene. There are 13 residues in the CDR3. CDR3 in DNA: TGTGCCAGCAGCTTAGTGGCAGGCAATGGCTACACCTTC. This gives the protein CASSLVAGNGYTF.

The table lists this clonotype with many counts. This chain connects TRBV7-6 to TRBJ2-3, with 9 nucleotides matching TRBD1. Germline CDR1 is SGHVS and CDR2 is FNYEAQ. The J segment lost 2 bases and the V segment lost 4 bases, leaving 4 bases of the junction unmatched. The CDR3 totals 15 residues. This CDR3 reads CASSSNRGPTDTQYF. As DNA, the CDR3 is TGTGCCAGCAGCTCAAACAGGGGGCCCACAGATACGCAGTATTTT.